The rows below give T cell receptor beta chains drawn from one sample of a study of OX40 agonist ivuxolimab in advanced cancers. This table comes from immunoSEQ multiplex PCR, and its TCRdb copy is limited to in-frame clones, with some not included. Of 65,000 to 100,000 clones detected, around 82% appear once; the ten largest clones hold 3% to 4.5%. The input for sequencing was CD4+ or CD8+ T cells sorted from blood, taken in a trial of the OX40 agonist ivuxolimab. All receptors derive from an adult with an advanced solid tumor such as melanoma, head and neck, liver or kidney cancer. The CDR3 runs from the conserved cysteine through the conserved F or W. D genes are given only for firm matches. Not all rows give a size; the values are once, few, many and, for expanded clones, a class.

d_call	clone_size	v_call	j_call	cdr3_aa	cdr3_nt
.	.	TRBV28	TRBJ1-1	CASSLSQMNTEAFF	TGTGCCAGCAGTTTGTCGCAGATGAACACTGAAGCTTTCTTT
.	.	TRBV9	TRBJ2-1	CASSGLVGGEQFF	TGTGCCAGCAGCGGACTAGTGGGGGGTGAGCAGTTCTTC
.	.	TRBV4-3	TRBJ1-2	CASSQDPGRSTYGYTF	TGCGCCAGCAGCCAAGATCCCGGCAGATCTACTTATGGCTACACCTTC
.	.	TRBV6-5	TRBJ2-7	CASFTRPGRPYEQYF	TGTGCCAGCTTTACCCGGCCAGGCCGGCCCTACGAGCAGTACTTC
TRBD1	few	TRBV6-5	TRBJ1-5	CASRADRGGHQPQHF	TGTGCCAGCAGGGCAGACAGGGGAGGTCATCAGCCCCAGCATTTT
.	.	TRBV5-1	TRBJ2-5	CASSLSETQYF	TGCGCCAGCAGCTTGTCAGAGACCCAGTACTTC
TRBD2	.	TRBV7-9	TRBJ2-1	CASSFGTSGNEQFF	TGTGCCAGCAGCTTCGGGACTAGCGGGAACGAGCAGTTCTTC
TRBD2	.	TRBV19	TRBJ2-5	CASSTGLAGLEETQYF	TGTGCCAGTAGTACGGGACTAGCGGGATTGGAGGAGACCCAGTACTTC
.	.	TRBV7-2	TRBJ2-3	CASSLNSGADTQYF	TGTGCCAGCAGCTTAAATTCAGGGGCAGATACGCAGTATTTT
.	.	TRBV18	TRBJ1-1	CASSPRMTGTNTEAFF	TGTGCCAGCTCACCACGCATGACGGGTACAAACACTGAAGCTTTCTTT
TRBD2	.	TRBV4-1	TRBJ2-7	CASSQGPLAVLYEQYF	TGCGCCAGCAGCCAAGGGCCTCTAGCGGTCCTCTACGAGCAGTACTTC
.	.	TRBV6-5	TRBJ1-2	CASSYSTGEGIYGYTF	TGTGCCAGCAGTTACTCGACCGGGGAAGGGATATATGGCTACACCTTC
.	.	TRBV18	TRBJ2-7	CASSPTGASYEQYF	TGTGCCAGCTCTCCGACAGGAGCCTCCTACGAGCAGTACTTC
.	.	TRBV9	TRBJ2-7	CASSVGGDGIYEQYF	TGTGCCAGCAGCGTAGGGGGAGACGGGATTTACGAGCAGTACTTC
.	.	TRBV5-1	TRBJ2-2	CASSHYGELFF	TGCGCCAGCTCCCACTATGGGGAGCTGTTTTTT
TRBD2	once	TRBV18	TRBJ2-7	CASSPITSGSSYEQYF	TGTGCCAGCTCACCTATTACTAGCGGAAGCTCCTACGAGCAGTACTTC
TRBD2	.	TRBV6-5	TRBJ2-7	CATNSGDAHTYEQYF	TGTGCCACAAATAGCGGGGACGCCCATACCTACGAGCAGTACTTC
TRBD1	.	TRBV9	TRBJ1-6	CASSSGQRADSPLHF	TGTGCCAGCAGCTCGGGACAGCGTGCGGATTCACCCCTCCACTTT
.	.	TRBV28	TRBJ2-2	CASSLMTDTGELFF	TGTGCCAGCAGTCTGATGACAGACACCGGGGAGCTGTTTTTT
.	.	TRBV9	TRBJ2-3	CASSPRASSLTDTQYF	TGTGCCAGCAGCCCTCGGGCCTCTTCACTCACAGATACGCAGTATTTT
TRBD2	few	TRBV7-9	TRBJ2-5	CASSHGLAFGGSQETQYF	TGTGCCAGCAGCCATGGACTAGCCTTCGGTGGGTCCCAAGAGACCCAGTACTTC
TRBD1	.	TRBV4-3	TRBJ2-2	CASSQGQGNTGELFF	TGCGCCAGCAGCCAGGGACAGGGGAACACCGGGGAGCTGTTTTTT
.	.	TRBV28	TRBJ2-7	CASSPRRGAWEQYF	TGTGCCAGCAGCCCACGCCGGGGAGCGTGGGAGCAGTACTTC
.	.	TRBV7-2	TRBJ2-1	CASSLRRDNEQFF	TGTGCCAGCAGCTTACGTCGGGACAATGAGCAGTTCTTC
.	.	TRBV23-1	TRBJ2-7	CASSGRTGTADSYEQYF	TGCGCCAGCTCCGGGAGGACCGGGACAGCGGACTCCTACGAGCAGTACTTC
.	few	TRBV7-9	TRBJ2-7	CASSLGTYEQYF	TGTGCCAGCAGCTTAGGCACCTACGAGCAGTACTTC
TRBD1	.	TRBV19	TRBJ1-1	CASSVSTGAEAFF	TGTGCCAGTAGTGTAAGCACAGGGGCTGAAGCTTTCTTT
.	.	TRBV2	TRBJ2-7	CASRDKGLVYEQYF	TGTGCCAGCAGGGACAAGGGGCTGGTCTACGAGCAGTACTTC
TRBD1	few	TRBV5-1	TRBJ2-5	CASSSSAGTGGKTQYF	TGCGCCAGCAGCTCCTCTGCCGGGACAGGGGGGAAGACCCAGTACTTC
.	.	TRBV6-6	TRBJ2-4	CASSYTVETAKNIQYF	TGTGCCAGCAGTTACACGGTGGAAACTGCCAAAAACATTCAGTACTTC
.	.	TRBV13	TRBJ2-2	CASSRQNTGELFF	TGTGCCAGCAGCCGACAGAACACCGGGGAGCTGTTTTTT
.	.	TRBV7-2	TRBJ1-5	CASSSEPDQPQHF	TGTGCCAGCAGCTCTGAACCGGATCAGCCCCAGCATTTT
.	.	TRBV7-2	TRBJ2-7	CASSLNFYEQYF	TGTGCCAGCAGCTTAAACTTCTACGAGCAGTACTTC
TRBD1	.	TRBV15	TRBJ2-1	CATSTDRGLSGEQFF	TGTGCCACCAGCACAGACAGGGGGCTATCGGGTGAGCAGTTCTTC
TRBD2	.	TRBV10-1	TRBJ2-3	CASSESLAGHTDTQYF	TGCGCCAGCAGTGAGTCTCTAGCGGGGCACACAGATACGCAGTATTTT
.	.	TRBV11-1	TRBJ2-2	CASSFFAGATGELFF	TGTGCCAGCAGCTTCTTTGCAGGGGCAACCGGGGAGCTGTTTTTT
.	.	TRBV2	TRBJ2-1	CASGRGVNEQFF	TGTGCTAGCGGCCGCGGGGTAAACGAGCAGTTCTTC
.	.	TRBV4-1	TRBJ2-3	CASSQAGEADTQYF	TGCGCCAGCAGCCAAGCGGGAGAGGCAGATACGCAGTATTTT
TRBD1	.	TRBV19	TRBJ2-1	CASSPQGALDEQFF	TGTGCCAGTAGCCCGCAGGGGGCTTTGGATGAGCAGTTCTTC
.	.	TRBV2	TRBJ2-5	CASSEWGAGVQETQYF	TGTGCCAGCAGTGAATGGGGGGCAGGGGTCCAAGAGACCCAGTACTTC
.	.	TRBV11-2	TRBJ1-3	CASSLDLTGYGNTIYF	TGTGCCAGCAGCTTAGACCTAACAGGGTATGGAAACACCATATATTTT
.	.	TRBV7-2	TRBJ2-5	CASSLLGVQETQYF	TGTGCCAGCAGCTTATTGGGAGTCCAAGAGACCCAGTACTTC
.	.	TRBV19	TRBJ2-1	CASSRDNEQFF	TGTGCCAGTAGCCGAGACAATGAGCAGTTCTTC
.	.	TRBV28	TRBJ2-2	CASGTHTGELFF	TGTGCCAGCGGGACTCATACCGGGGAGCTGTTTTTT
.	once	TRBV5-1	TRBJ2-3	CASSLPGIADTQYF	TGCGCCAGCAGCTTGCCCGGGATTGCAGATACGCAGTATTTT
TRBD2	.	TRBV28	TRBJ2-1	CASSPLAGRDYNEQFF	TGTGCCAGCAGTCCCTTAGCGGGAAGGGACTACAATGAGCAGTTCTTC
TRBD1	.	TRBV25-1	TRBJ2-1	CASSEWGQGSGEQFF	TGTGCCAGCAGTGAATGGGGACAGGGATCAGGTGAGCAGTTCTTC
TRBD2	.	TRBV18	TRBJ2-5	CASSPSLAGVQETQYF	TGTGCCAGCTCACCATCTCTAGCGGGAGTACAAGAGACCCAGTACTTC
TRBD2	.	TRBV7-3	TRBJ2-2	CASRASGRISGELFF	TGTGCCAGCAGAGCTAGCGGGAGGATATCCGGGGAGCTGTTTTTT